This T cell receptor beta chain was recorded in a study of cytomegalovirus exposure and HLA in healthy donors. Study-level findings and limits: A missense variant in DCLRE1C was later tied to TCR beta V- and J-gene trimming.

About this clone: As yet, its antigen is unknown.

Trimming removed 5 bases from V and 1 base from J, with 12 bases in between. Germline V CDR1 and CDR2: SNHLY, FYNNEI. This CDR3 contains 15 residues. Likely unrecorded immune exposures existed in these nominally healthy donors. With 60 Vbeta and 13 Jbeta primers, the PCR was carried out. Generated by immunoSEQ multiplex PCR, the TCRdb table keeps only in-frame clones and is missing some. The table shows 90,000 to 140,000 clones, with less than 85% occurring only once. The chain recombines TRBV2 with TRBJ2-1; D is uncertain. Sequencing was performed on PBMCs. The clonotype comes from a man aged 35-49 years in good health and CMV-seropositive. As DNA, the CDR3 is TGTGCCAGCAGTCCTGGGCCCGCGTCCTACAATGAGCAGTTCTTC. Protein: CASSPGPASYNEQFF.